The source of this TCR beta chain is a study of blood T cells in healthy people across ages. Study-wide points: The unknown donor CMV status may have confounded expanded clonotype changes. Age brought a roughly linear fall in TCR beta diversity measured per million T cells.

CDR1 and CDR2 from the germline V gene are SEHNR and FQNEAQ (reference sequence). The CDR3 consists of 15 residues. Points on this clonotype: Its matching antigen is unknown.

A second roughly 6 to 11 cycle PCR used barcoded and J-beta primers. MiXCR was run by TCRdb on the 5' RACE reads, yielding one entry per CDR3 protein. Seen here are 1.5 million to 2 million distinct CDR3 sequences, 49% observed once, and the top ten hold over 2%. The chain is built from TRBV7-9 and TRBJ2-7; TRBD1 agrees at 8 bases. The J call may be faulty, since TRBJ2-5 better matches the DNA end. This clonotype was sampled from a woman aged 40 to 50 in good health. Material for sequencing was blood. The CDR3 here is CASSPNNGQGSTQYF. In DNA form, the CDR3 reads TGTGCCAGCAGCCCCAACAACGGACAGGGATCGACCCAGTACTTC.